The 11 T cell receptor beta chains presented below share a single source sample, sequenced in a study of blood T cell repertoires in COVID-19 (dated by TCRdb to 2018 to 2021). Libraries were prepared through the immunoSEQ multiplex PCR assay. TCRdb retrieved this table from immuneACCESS and kept in-frame rearrangements only. Not all clones are present; in checked studies, unresolved V genes account for under half, and no reason is known for the remainder. A total of 250,000 to 350,000 clones appear in this sample, around 90% of them only once. The ten biggest clones cover more than 8.5% of the sample. Sequenced input: PBMCs or T cells enriched from blood (not recorded which). The source of these receptors is a young woman who had recovered from COVID-19.

This sequence joins TRBV18 and TRBJ1-3, with 7 bases lining up with TRBD1. CDR1 KGHSH and CDR2 LQKENI come from the germline V gene. After removal of 6 bases from V and 4 bases from J, the junction contained 12 bases not matched to a gene. The CDR3 loop spans 16 amino acids. The CDR3 bases are TGTGCCAGCTCTCCTGACAGGGTCGCGTTCGGAAACACCATATATTTT. Translated, it gives CASSPDRVAFGNTIYF. The full variable domain, rest sourced from reference TRBV18 and TRBJ1-3, is NAGVMQNPRHLVRRRGQEARLRCSPMKGHSHVYWYRQLPEEGLKFMVYLQKENIIDESGMPKERFSAEFPKEGPSILRIQQVVRGDSAAYFCASSPDRVAFGNTIYFGEGSWLTVV.

The J gene is TRBJ2-2, the V gene TRBV4-3, with D perhaps TRBD2 (6 bases). Germline V gene lookup returns CDR1 LGHNA and CDR2 YSLEER. The V gene lost 4 bases and the J gene lost 0 bases, with 18 bases spanning the gap. CDR3 size: 18 residues. The CDR3 bases are TGCGCCAGCAGCCCCGAGGCGGGACTGGCTCCGAACACCGGGGAGCTGTTTTTT. This translates into CASSPEAGLAPNTGELFF.

The chain has TRBV3-1 (or the pseudogene TRBV3-2) and TRBJ1-5; D is unresolved. V lost 1 base to trimming and J lost 5 bases, with 6 bases between them. Looked up from germline, CDR1 is LGHDT and CDR2 is YNNKEL (reference sequence). The CDR3 runs 13 residues. This CDR3 is CASSQVAHQPQHF. CDR3 sequence (DNA): TGTGCCAGCAGCCAAGTAGCTCATCAGCCCCAGCATTTT.

This clone appeared a few times. The V gene is TRBV7-6, the J gene TRBJ1-1; D is perhaps TRBD1 (6 bases). Between the trimmed V and J ends, which lost 2 bases and 4 bases, there was a span of 17 bases. The CDR3 length is 16 residues. Germline V gives CDR1 SGHVS, CDR2 FNYEAQ. CDR3 sequence reads: CASSLQGFGGGTEAFF. CDR3 sequence (DNA): TGTGCCAGCAGCTTACAGGGGTTCGGTGGGGGCACTGAAGCTTTCTTT.

The chain couples TRBV10-1 to TRBJ1-2; 7 nucleotides line up with TRBD1. The V gene's germline CDR1 is WNHNN and CDR2 SYGVQD (reference sequence). The CDR3 is 13 residues long. V trimming: 7 bases; J trimming: 5 bases; junction bases outside the gene matches: 7. CDR3: CASNVGGSYGYTF. Here the CDR3 DNA reads TGCGCCAGCAACGTAGGGGGCAGTTATGGCTACACCTTC.

The chain links TRBV12-2 to TRBJ1-2. TRBV12-2 counts as a pseudogene. The CDR3 loop spans 10 amino acids. The CDR3 protein is CASRKYGYTF. Written as DNA, the CDR3 is TGTGCAAGTCGTAAATATGGCTACACCTTC.

Here the CDR3 DNA reads TGTGCCAGCAGCCCCCTTTTAGGGGCAACTAATGAAAAACTGTTTTTT. Amino acid sequence: CASSPLLGATNEKLFF. The rearrangement uses TRBV9 and TRBJ1-4, with D possibly being TRBD1 (5 bases). The CDR3 sequence is 16 residues long. Germline values: CDR1 SGDLS, CDR2 YYNGEE. Trimming removed 4 bases at V and 0 bases at J, with 13 bases between. Complete variable domain (other parts from reference TRBV9 and TRBJ1-4): DSGVTQTPKHLITATGQRVTLRCSPRSGDLSVYWYQQSLDQGLQFLIQYYNGEERAKGNILERFSAQQFPDLHSELNLSSLELGDSALYFCASSPLLGATNEKLFFGSGTQLSVL.

This clone was detected many times. The chain carries TRBV11-2 and TRBJ1-1, with D perhaps TRBD1 (5 bases). This CDR3 is 13 amino acids long. The germline V and J ends were trimmed by 5 bases and 1 base, with 8 bases remaining between them. The germline V gene has CDR1 SGHAT and CDR2 FQNNGV. CDR3 sequence: CASSGDRNTEAFF. The CDR3 region has the DNA TGTGCCAGCAGCGGCGACAGGAACACTGAAGCTTTCTTT. The full variable domain, its missing parts supplied by reference TRBV11-2 and TRBJ1-1, is EAGVAQSPRYKIIEKRQSVAFWCNPISGHATLYWYQQILGQGPKLLIQFQNNGVVDDSQLPKDRFSAERLKGVDSTLKIQPAKLEDSAVYLCASSGDRNTEAFFGQGTRLTVV.

CDR3 bases: TGTGCCAGCAGTTCTCCGGGACAGGGTTCTATGAACACTGAAGCTTTCTTT. Translated, it gives CASSSPGQGSMNTEAFF. This chain links TRBV28 with TRBJ1-1; 9 bases line up with TRBD1. The junction had 9 bases not matched to a gene; V was cut back by 4 bases and J by 0 bases. The germline V gene encodes CDR1 MDHEN and CDR2 SYDVKM. The CDR3 loop spans 17 amino acids.

V and J are TRBV13 and TRBJ1-1; D unclear. CDR1 and CDR2 from the germline V gene are PRHDT and FYEKMQ (reference sequence). The CDR3 length is 15 residues. The ends were cut back, 0 bases at V and 5 bases at J, with 13 bases in the middle. The CDR3: CASSLGQRGGTEAFF. The CDR3 bases are TGTGCCAGCAGCTTAGGACAGAGAGGAGGAACTGAAGCTTTCTTT.

V and J are TRBV13 and TRBJ2-2; a possible D gene is TRBD1 (5 bases). V was clipped by 1 base and J by 3 bases, with 9 bases between them. This CDR3 comprises 15 residues. Germline V gives CDR1 PRHDT, CDR2 FYEKMQ (reference sequence). CDR3 protein: CASSLEGADTGELFF. The CDR3 DNA is TGTGCCAGCAGCTTAGAAGGGGCGGACACCGGGGAGCTGTTTTTT.